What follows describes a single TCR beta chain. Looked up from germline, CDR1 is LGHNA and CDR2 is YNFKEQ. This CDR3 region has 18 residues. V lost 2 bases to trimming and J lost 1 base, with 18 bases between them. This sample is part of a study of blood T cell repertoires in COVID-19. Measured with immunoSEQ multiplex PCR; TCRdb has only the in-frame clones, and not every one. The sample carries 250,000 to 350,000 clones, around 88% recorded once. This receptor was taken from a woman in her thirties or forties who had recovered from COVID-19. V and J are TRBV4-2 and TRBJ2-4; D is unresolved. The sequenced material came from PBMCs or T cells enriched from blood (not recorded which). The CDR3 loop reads CASSQRDFRGGAKNIQYF. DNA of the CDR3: TGTGCCAGCAGCCAACGCGACTTCCGAGGCGGCGCCAAAAACATTCAGTACTTC.